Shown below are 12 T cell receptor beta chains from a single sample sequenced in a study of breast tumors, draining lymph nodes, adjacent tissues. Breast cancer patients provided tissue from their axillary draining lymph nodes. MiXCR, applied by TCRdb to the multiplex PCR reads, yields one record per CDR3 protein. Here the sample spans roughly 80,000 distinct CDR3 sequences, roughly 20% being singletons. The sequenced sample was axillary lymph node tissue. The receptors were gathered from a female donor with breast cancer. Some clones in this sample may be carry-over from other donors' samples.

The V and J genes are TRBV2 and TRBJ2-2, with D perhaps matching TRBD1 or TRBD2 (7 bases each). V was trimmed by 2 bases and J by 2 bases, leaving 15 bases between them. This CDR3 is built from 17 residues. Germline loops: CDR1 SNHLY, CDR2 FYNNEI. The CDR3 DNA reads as TGTGCCAGCAGTGAAAGGGGGCTAGCGGAAAACACCGGGGAGCTGTTTTTT. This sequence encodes CASSERGLAENTGELFF.

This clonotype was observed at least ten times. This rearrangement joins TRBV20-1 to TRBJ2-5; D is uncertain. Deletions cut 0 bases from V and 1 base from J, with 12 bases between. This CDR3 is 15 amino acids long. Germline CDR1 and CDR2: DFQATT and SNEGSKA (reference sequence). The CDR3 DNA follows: TGCAGTGCTAGAGATCCCACAGACATCCAAGAGACCCAGTACTTC. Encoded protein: CSARDPTDIQETQYF.

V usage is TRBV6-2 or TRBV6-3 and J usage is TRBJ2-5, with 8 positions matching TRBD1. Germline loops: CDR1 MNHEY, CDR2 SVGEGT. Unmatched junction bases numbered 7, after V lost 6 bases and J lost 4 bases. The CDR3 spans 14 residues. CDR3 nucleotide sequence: TGTGCCAGCAGCGGGACAGGTGGCGGAGAGACCCAGTACTTC. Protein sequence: CASSGTGGGETQYF.

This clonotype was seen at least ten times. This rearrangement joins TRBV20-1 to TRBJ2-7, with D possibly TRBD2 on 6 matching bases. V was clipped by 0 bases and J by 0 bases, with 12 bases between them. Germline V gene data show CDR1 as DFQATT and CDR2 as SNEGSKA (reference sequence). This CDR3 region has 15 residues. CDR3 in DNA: TGCAGTGCTAGAGACAGCGGGCCCGTCTCCTACGAGCAGTACTTC. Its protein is CSARDSGPVSYEQYF.

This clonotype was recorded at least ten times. CDR3 bases: TGTGCCACCAGTAGCGCCGGGAGGGCCGGTACTGAGCAGTTCTTC. Translated: CATSSAGRAGTEQFF. This chain joins TRBV24-1 and TRBJ2-1, with TRBD2 identical over 8 bases. Germline V gene data show CDR1 as KGHDR and CDR2 as SFDVKD. The CDR3 is 15 amino acids. V shed 6 bases, J shed 9 bases, and the junction held 12 bases outside the gene matches.

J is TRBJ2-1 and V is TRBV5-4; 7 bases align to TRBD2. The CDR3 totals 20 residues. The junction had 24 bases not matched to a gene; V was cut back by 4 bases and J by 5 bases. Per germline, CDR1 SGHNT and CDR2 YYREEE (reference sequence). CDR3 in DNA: TGTGCCAGCAGCCAAGATGGCGCTAGCGGAAGTCTCTCCTCAGACAATGAGCAGTTCTTC. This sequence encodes CASSQDGASGSLSSDNEQFF.

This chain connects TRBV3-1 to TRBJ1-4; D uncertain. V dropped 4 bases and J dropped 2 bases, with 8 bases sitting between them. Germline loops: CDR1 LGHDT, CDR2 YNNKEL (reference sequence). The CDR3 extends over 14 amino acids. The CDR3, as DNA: TGTGCCAGCAGCCCCTGGAGTACTAATGAAAAACTGTTTTTT. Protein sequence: CASSPWSTNEKLFF.

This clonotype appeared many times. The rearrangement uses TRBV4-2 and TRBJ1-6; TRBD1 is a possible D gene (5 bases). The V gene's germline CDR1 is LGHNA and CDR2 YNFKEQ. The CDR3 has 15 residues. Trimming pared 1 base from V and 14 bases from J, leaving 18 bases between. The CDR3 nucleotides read TGTGCCAGCAGCCAAGGATATATCGACAGCTCGGCCCTCCACTTT. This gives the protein CASSQGYIDSSALHF.

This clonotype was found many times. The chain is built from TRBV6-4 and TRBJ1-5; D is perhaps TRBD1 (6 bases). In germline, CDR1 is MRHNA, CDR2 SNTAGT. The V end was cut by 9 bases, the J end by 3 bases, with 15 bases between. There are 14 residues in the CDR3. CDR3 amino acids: CARIPGHFNQPQHF. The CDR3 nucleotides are TGTGCCAGAATCCCGGGACACTTCAATCAGCCCCAGCATTTT.

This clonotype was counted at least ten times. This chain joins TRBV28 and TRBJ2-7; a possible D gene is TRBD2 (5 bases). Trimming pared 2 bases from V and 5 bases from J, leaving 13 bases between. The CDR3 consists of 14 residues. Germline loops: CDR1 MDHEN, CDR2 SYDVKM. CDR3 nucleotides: TGTGCCAGCAGTTTAGTAGCGTCTGGCAACGAGCAGTACTTC. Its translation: CASSLVASGNEQYF. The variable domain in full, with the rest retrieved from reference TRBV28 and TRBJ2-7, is DVKVTQSSRYLVKRTGEKVFLECVQDMDHENMFWYRQDPGLGLRLIYFSYDVKMKEKGDIPEGYSVSREKKERFSLILESASTNQTSMYLCASSLVASGNEQYFGPGTRLTVT.

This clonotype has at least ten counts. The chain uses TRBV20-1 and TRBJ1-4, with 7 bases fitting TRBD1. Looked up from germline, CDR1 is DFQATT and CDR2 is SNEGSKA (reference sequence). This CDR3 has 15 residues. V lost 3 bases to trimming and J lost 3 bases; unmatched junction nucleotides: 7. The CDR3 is CSARDLTGANEKLFF. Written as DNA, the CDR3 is TGCAGTGCTAGGGATTTAACAGGGGCTAATGAAAAACTGTTTTTT.

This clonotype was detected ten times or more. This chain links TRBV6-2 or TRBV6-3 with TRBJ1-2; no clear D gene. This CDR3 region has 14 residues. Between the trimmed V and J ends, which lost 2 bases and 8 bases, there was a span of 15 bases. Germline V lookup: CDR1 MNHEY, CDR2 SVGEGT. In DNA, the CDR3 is TGTGCCAGCAGTTACCCCGGTGACCTCTGGGGCTACACCTTC. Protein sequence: CASSYPGDLWGYTF.